The present entry profiles one T cell receptor beta chain with its context. This sample is part of a study of control samples from healthy donors and cancer patients. The CDR3 consists of 15 residues. CDR1 LGHDT and CDR2 YNNKEL come from the germline V gene (reference sequence). V lost 4 bases to trimming and J lost 0 bases, with 12 bases between them. Generated by immunoSEQ multiplex PCR, the TCRdb table keeps only in-frame clones and is missing some. The table has some 160,000 clones, 89% seen once; the top ten hold over 4.5%. The V call is TRBV3-1 (or the pseudogene TRBV3-2), the J call TRBJ1-2; D remains ambiguous. Source material: blood. The receptor was derived from a man younger than 45 in good health. As DNA, the CDR3 is TGTGCCAGCAGCCCCGGAAATCTAGCTAACTATGGCTACACCTTC. This sequence encodes CASSPGNLANYGYTF.